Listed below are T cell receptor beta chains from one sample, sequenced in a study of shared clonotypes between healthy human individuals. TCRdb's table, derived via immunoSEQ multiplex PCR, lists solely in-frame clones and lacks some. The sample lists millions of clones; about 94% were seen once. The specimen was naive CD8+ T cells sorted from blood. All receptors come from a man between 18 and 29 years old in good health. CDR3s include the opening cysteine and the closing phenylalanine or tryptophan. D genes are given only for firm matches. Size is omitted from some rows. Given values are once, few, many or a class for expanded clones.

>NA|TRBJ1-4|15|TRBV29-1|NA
CSVEARGSANEKLFF
TGCAGCGTTGAGGCCCGGGGGAGTGCTAATGAAAAACTGTTTTTT
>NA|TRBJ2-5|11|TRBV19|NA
CASRIGETQYF
TGTGCCAGTAGAATTGGGGAGACCCAGTACTTC
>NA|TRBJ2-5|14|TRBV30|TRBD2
CAWSVLAGLETQYF
TGTGCCTGGAGTGTACTAGCGGGGTTGGAGACCCAGTACTTC
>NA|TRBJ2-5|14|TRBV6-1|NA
CASSLSRGSETQYF
TGTGCCAGCTCGCTCTCGCGCGGGTCGGAGACCCAGTACTTC
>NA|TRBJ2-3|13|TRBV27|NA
CASSFVGTDTQYF
TGTGCCAGCAGTTTTGTAGGCACAGATACGCAGTATTTT
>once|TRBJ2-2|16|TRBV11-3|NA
CASSLTGTQGPGELFF
TGTGCCAGCAGCTTAACCGGGACACAAGGGCCCGGGGAGCTGTTTTTT
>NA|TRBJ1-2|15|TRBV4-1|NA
CASSQRRGLRAGYTF
TGCGCCAGCAGCCAGAGACGGGGCCTTCGAGCAGGCTACACCTTC
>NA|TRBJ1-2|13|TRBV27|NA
CASSSGGVYGYTF
TGTGCCAGCAGTTCGGGGGGAGTATATGGCTACACCTTC
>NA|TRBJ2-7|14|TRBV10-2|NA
CASSLGGISYEQYF
TGCGCCAGCTCCCTCGGCGGCATCTCCTACGAGCAGTACTTC
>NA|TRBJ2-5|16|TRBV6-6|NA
CASSYGSTPTNLGQYF
TGTGCCAGCAGTTACGGGTCGACCCCAACAAATCTCGGGCAGTACTTC
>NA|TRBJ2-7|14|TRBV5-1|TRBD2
CASSFGLAWYEQYF
TGCGCCAGCAGCTTCGGACTAGCGTGGTACGAGCAGTACTTC
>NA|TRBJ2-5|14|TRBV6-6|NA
CASSYGGKGETQYF
TGTGCCAGCAGTTATGGCGGGAAGGGAGAGACCCAGTACTTC
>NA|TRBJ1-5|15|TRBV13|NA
CASSLGRSLNQPQHF
TGTGCCAGCAGCTTAGGCCGGTCATTGAATCAGCCCCAGCATTTT
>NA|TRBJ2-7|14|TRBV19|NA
CASMSRGVPYEQYF
TGTGCCAGTATGTCTCGGGGTGTCCCTTACGAGCAGTACTTC
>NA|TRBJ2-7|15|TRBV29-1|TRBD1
CSVGSGTGSFYEQYF
TGCAGCGTTGGAAGCGGGACAGGGTCATTCTACGAGCAGTACTTC
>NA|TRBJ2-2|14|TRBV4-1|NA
CASSPRDKTGELFF
TGCGCCAGCAGCCCTCGGGACAAGACCGGGGAGCTGTTTTTT
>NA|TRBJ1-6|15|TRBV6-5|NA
CASSYFRDGNSPLHF
TGTGCCAGCAGTTACTTCAGGGACGGCAATTCACCCCTCCACTTT
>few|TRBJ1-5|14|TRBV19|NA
CASRAGLSNQPQHF
TGTGCCAGTAGAGCGGGATTGAGCAATCAGCCCCAGCATTTT
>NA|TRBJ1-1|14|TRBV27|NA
CASSSLSMNTEAFF
TGTGCCAGCAGTTCCCTCTCAATGAACACTGAAGCTTTCTTT
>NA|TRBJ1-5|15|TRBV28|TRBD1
CASSLMGQGSQPQHF
TGTGCCAGCAGTTTAATGGGACAGGGGAGTCAGCCCCAGCATTTT
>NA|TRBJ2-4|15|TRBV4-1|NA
CASSQVGGLQNIQYF
TGCGCCAGCAGCCAAGTCGGGGGGCTTCAAAACATTCAGTACTTC
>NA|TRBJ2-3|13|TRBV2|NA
CARGRLNADTQYF
TGTGCCAGGGGACGGCTTAACGCAGATACGCAGTATTTT
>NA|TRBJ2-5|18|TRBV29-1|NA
CSVEGKIGRPGRGETQYF
TGCAGCGTTGAAGGAAAAATCGGAAGGCCTGGGCGGGGCGAGACCCAGTACTTC
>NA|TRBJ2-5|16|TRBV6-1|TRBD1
CASSELGEGQGETQYF
TGTGCCAGCAGTGAACTTGGGGAGGGACAGGGAGAGACCCAGTACTTC
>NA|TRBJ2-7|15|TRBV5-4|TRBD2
CASSSLSGSPHEQYF
TGTGCCAGCAGCTCGCTTAGCGGGAGTCCCCACGAGCAGTACTTC
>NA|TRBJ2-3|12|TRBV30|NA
CAGYHGTDTQYF
TGTGCCGGTTACCATGGGACAGATACGCAGTATTTT
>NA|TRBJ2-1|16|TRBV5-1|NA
CASSFGRESSYNEQFF
TGCGCCAGCAGCTTCGGGCGGGAAAGCTCCTACAATGAGCAGTTCTTC
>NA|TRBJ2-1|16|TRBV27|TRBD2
CASSAYGGGTYNEQFF
TGTGCCAGCAGTGCCTACGGCGGGGGTACGTACAATGAGCAGTTCTTC
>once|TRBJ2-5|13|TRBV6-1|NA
CASSELDPETQYF
TGTGCCAGCAGTGAACTAGACCCCGAGACCCAGTACTTC
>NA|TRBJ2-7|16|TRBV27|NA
CASSPPPGPSSYEQYF
TGTGCCAGCAGTCCCCCTCCGGGACCAAGCTCCTACGAGCAGTACTTC
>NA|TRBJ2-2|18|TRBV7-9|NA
CASSLWGQTRANTGELFF
TGTGCCAGCAGCTTATGGGGCCAGACTAGAGCGAACACCGGGGAGCTGTTTTTT
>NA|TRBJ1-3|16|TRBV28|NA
CASSQDRRISGNTIYF
TGTGCCAGCAGTCAGGACAGACGGATATCTGGAAACACCATATATTTT
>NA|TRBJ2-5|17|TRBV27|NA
CASTSVWGERPQETQYF
TGTGCCAGCACCTCAGTGTGGGGAGAACGCCCCCAAGAGACCCAGTACTTC
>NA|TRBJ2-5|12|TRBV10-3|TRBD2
CAITAGRETQYF
TGTGCCATCACAGCGGGGCGAGAGACCCAGTACTTC
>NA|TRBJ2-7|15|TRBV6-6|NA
CASSISGGQFYEQYF
TGTGCCAGCAGCATCTCGGGGGGACAATTCTACGAGCAGTACTTC
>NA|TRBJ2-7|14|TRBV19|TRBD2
CASSPSGSSYEQYF
TGTGCCAGTAGCCCTAGCGGGTCCTCCTACGAGCAGTACTTC
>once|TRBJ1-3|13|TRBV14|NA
CASSQWSGNTIYF
TGTGCCAGCAGCCAGTGGTCTGGAAACACCATATATTTT
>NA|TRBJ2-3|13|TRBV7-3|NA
CASSLTSGDTQYF
TGTGCCAGCAGCTTAACATCGGGAGATACGCAGTATTTT
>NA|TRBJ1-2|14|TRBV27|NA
CASSRDTLGYGYTF
TGTGCCAGCAGTCGGGACACGTTGGGCTATGGCTACACCTTC
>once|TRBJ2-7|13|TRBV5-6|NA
CASSLGGLGEQYF
TGTGCCAGCAGCTTGGGAGGGCTCGGCGAGCAGTACTTC
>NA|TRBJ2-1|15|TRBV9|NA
CASSVGTQGYNEQFF
TGTGCCAGCAGCGTAGGGACCCAAGGCTACAATGAGCAGTTCTTC
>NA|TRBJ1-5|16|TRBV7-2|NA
CASSLDTAGVNQPQHF
TGTGCCAGCAGCTTAGACACGGCGGGAGTGAATCAGCCCCAGCATTTT
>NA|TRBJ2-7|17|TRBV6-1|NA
CASSEAQLGTVPYEQYF
TGTGCCAGCAGTGAAGCGCAACTGGGGACCGTTCCATACGAGCAGTACTTC